This TCR beta chain was recovered during a study of vaccination and CD4 T cells after COVID-19. Study-wide background: Each participant underwent a two-dose regimen of either the BNT162b2 or the mRNA-1273 vaccine.

The assay that was used to sequence DNA from cultured CD4+ T cells was the Oncomine TCR Beta short-read assay. One entry per CDR3 protein, called by TCRdb with MiXCR from the PCR reads. The data contain 15,000 to 20,000 distinct CDR3 sequences, around 40% of them singletons. A note on this clonotype: No antigen is known for it.

Regarding treatment: roughly ten-day PBMC culture with coronavirus spike peptide pools or control peptides (ViraFEST assay). Once peptide pools had expanded antigen-specific T cells, ViraFEST sequenced TCRs. This specimen consisted of CD4+ T cells from blood, cultured in vitro, obtained before SARS-CoV-2 vaccination. This receptor was obtained from a human donor who received a COVID-19 vaccine.

The DNA for the CDR3 is TGTGCCAGCAGCCAAGCTAATTCACCCCTCCACTTT. This sequence encodes CASSQANSPLHF. The rearrangement links TRBV14 to TRBJ1-6, with D unresolved. CDR1 is SGHDN, CDR2 FVKESK, per germline. The V gene lost 1 base and the J gene lost 6 bases, with 1 base spanning the gap. The CDR3 runs to 12 residues.